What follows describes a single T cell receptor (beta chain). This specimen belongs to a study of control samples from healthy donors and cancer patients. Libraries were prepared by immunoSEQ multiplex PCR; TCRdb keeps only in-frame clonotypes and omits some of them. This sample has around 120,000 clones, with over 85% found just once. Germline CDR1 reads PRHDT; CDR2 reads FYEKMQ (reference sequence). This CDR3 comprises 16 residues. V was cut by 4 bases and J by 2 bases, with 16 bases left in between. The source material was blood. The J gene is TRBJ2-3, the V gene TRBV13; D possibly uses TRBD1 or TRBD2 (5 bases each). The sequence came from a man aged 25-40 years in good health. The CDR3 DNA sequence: TGTGCCAGCAGCTCCGGGACCGGACGCACCACAGATACGCAGTATTTT. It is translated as CASSSGTGRTTDTQYF.